This T cell receptor beta chain was profiled in a study of identical twins. A universal primer site was added by template switching, and unique molecular identifiers were carried by the cDNA. TCRdb fed the 5' RACE reads into MiXCR, producing one record per CDR3 protein. The sample shows approximately 630,000 distinct CDR3 sequences, roughly 7.1% of them seen only once. Germline V gene data show CDR1 as MRHNA and CDR2 as SNTAGT. The CDR3 runs to 17 residues. V lost 4 bases and J 2 bases, leaving 19 bases between the germline ends. Healthy Caucasians were all of the donors. These data also featured in a second study, about yellow fever vaccine responses in identical twins.

This clonotype was obtained from a woman under 30 in good health. The material sequenced was PBMCs. The chain recombines TRBV6-4 with TRBJ2-3; a possible D gene is TRBD2 (6 bases). The CDR3 protein is CASSVSGSPSNTDTQYF. CDR3 sequence (DNA): TGTGCCAGCAGTGTTTCCGGGAGCCCTAGTAACACAGATACGCAGTATTTT.